This T cell receptor beta chain was sequenced in a study of cytomegalovirus exposure and HLA in healthy donors (dated by TCRdb to 2016 to 2017). Context from the whole study: According to an earlier analysis of around 600 of the donors, some 180 million T cells yielded 117 million unique TCR beta sequences and approximately 300 Gb of sequence data. Roughly 300 gigabases of sequencing data and approximately 84 million unique TCR sequences were included in an early release covering about 700 HLA-typed donors. Of the 350 to 450 genotyped donors, approximately 81% were placed in the genetic ancestry cluster associated with self-reported Caucasian donors. The study aimed to test whether cataloging public T cell receptors could reveal signatures of past pathogen exposure. Using immunosequencing, the study profiled T cell repertoires from around 670 subjects and related those repertoires to cytomegalovirus serostatus. A separate validation cohort of about 110 different subjects was used in addition to the approximately 700-subject first cohort. The study combined high-throughput TCR immunosequencing, statistical association of individual TCRs with disease status, and machine learning to predict cytomegalovirus infection status. A later analysis re-examined previously published TCR beta repertoires from more than 650 donors and added high-resolution HLA genotyping to investigate patterns of TCR occurrence. Rather than drawing on any new phenotypic data, the later analysis identified candidate immune exposures from TCR beta sequences and the way those sequences occurred across donors. An earlier analysis of 587 of the donors used high-throughput TCR beta sequencing to judge whether each TCR beta V gene segment behaved as functional or pseudogenic. Donor age, sex, ethnicity and CMV serostatus were collected together with the repertoire data. A later genetic analysis took genome-wide SNP genotypes for about 55% of the roughly 670 donors and used that subset as a discovery cohort. All discovery cohort repertoires had been generated using a single sequencing platform. HLA typing included class I and class II loci at four-digit resolution. The number of typed donors differed by locus: about 620-640 for A, B, C, DRB1 and DQB1; some 500 for DQA1; 606 for DPA1; and 400 to 480 for DPB1. Because of strong linkage in the cohort, four to six DR-DQ haplotypes were treated as single units for association and clustering. Among 350 to 400 genotyped donors of the cohort, an average of approximately 250,000 unique TCR beta nucleotide sequences were sequenced per donor, 15% to 20% of them non-productive. General study outcomes and caveats: The authors suggested that the approach could potentially be generalized to other disease states and immunological phenotypes. For the cohort, immune exposure information was limited to CMV serostatus. A further reported finding was that TCR beta sequences accurately predicted the HLA-A and HLA-B alleles for most subjects in the first cohort. Presence/absence analyses assumed roughly uniform sequencing depth across donors, an assumption that may not hold. Because counts were too low, some 17 rarely observed V segments, including chromosome 9 orphons, were left out of the earlier analysis of about 500 of the donors. A total of around 150 TCR beta chains were listed by the study as associated with cytomegalovirus. Some IMGT-functional V segments, including TRBV6-2 and TRBV6-3, could not be told apart with the 87-base-pair reads, so those segments were excluded. Specific HLA alleles were associated with 15,000 to 20,000 TCR beta sequences at a false discovery rate of 0.05 in a later analysis. Most TCR sequences were observed very rarely across donors, whereas some public TCRs were present in many individuals. A few of the identified cytomegalovirus-associated TCR beta chains were confirmed in vitro to be specific for cytomegalovirus antigens. Only TCR beta chains were sequenced in this cohort, and the absence of alpha or paired-chain data limited detectable features. According to a later analysis, parvovirus B19, influenza, CMV and Epstein-Barr virus appeared linked to several top co-occurrence clusters. A later analysis found that most CMV-associated TCR beta chains appeared HLA-restricted, with HLA associations seemingly driven largely by CMV exposure. A group of highly shared sequence variants was considered likely to be a technical artifact of the sequencing pipeline. In a later analysis, HLA-associated TCR beta chains showed more clonal expansion and lower generation probabilities than non-associated chains that were equally common. In a later genetic analysis, fewer N-insertions in productive TCRs were reported among donors in an Asian-associated ancestry cluster than the approximately 630-donor mean. The classifier was reported to diagnose cytomegalovirus status with high specificity and sensitivity in both the original and validation cohorts. V-gene and J-gene trimming of TCR beta chains was associated with a missense DCLRE1C variant in a later genetic analysis, and the association was replicated in an independent cohort. In a later analysis, TCR association rates were found to vary across HLA loci, with the most associated TCRs seen for DRB1 alleles and the fewest for HLA-C alleles. Correlated functional status among segregating V segments might reflect linkage disequilibrium, but an unknown experimental factor could not be ruled out. Because HLA typing was unavailable for some donors at each locus, only the typed subset was used in association tests. Broadly in line with IMGT annotations, most TCR beta V segments showed up in productive rearrangements about 87% or about 30% of the time in an earlier analysis of several hundred of the donors. Assigning TCR associations to individual alleles was difficult when HLA alleles, especially DR and DQ, strongly co-occurred.

Including the terminal cysteine and phenylalanine, the CDR3 comprises 14 residues. Just the 42-base CDR3 DNA is kept, in frame starting at base 1. Unmatched junction bases come to 4, with V trimmed by 1 base and J by 6 bases. CDR1 and CDR2 were assigned from the germline V gene as SGDLS and YYNGEE. Notes on this clone: This clone's antigen is unknown. The input lacks base qualities; no much larger clone sits a single base away.

The cohort comprised 710 or so healthy bone marrow donors. At the time of sampling, every cohort member was nominally healthy, though immune exposures that went unrecorded were likely present. The donor tested CMV seronegative and was one of the 352 seronegative cohort members. A peripheral blood sample was collected from each donor, and TCR beta sequencing was performed on peripheral blood mononuclear cells. Genomic DNA extraction from the blood cell samples was performed with the Qiagen DNeasy Blood Extraction Kit. Libraries were prepared through the immunoSEQ multiplex PCR assay. The multiplex PCR relied on a mix of 60 forward primers for TCR Vbeta segments and 13 reverse primers for TCR Jbeta segments. A multiplex PCR assay on genomic DNA amplified the CDR3 region of rearranged TCR beta genes. Amplified TCR beta libraries were sequenced as 87-base-pair reads on the Illumina HiSeq System. The authors' analysis ran thus. A later analysis counted some 80 million unique TCR beta chains across the 700 or so repertoires, and around 9.9 million of these chains were shared by at least two donors. Raw reads were error-corrected and collapsed into unique sequences by a nearest-neighbor algorithm in which closely related sequences were merged to remove PCR and sequencing errors. V, D and J gene segments were assigned by aligning CDR3 sequences to IMGT reference sequences. For a sequence to be retained, at least a six-nucleotide match to both a V gene segment and a J gene segment was required. Rearrangements were called productive when the CDR3 lacked stop codons and stayed in frame with V and J; all others were non-productive. Following IMGT convention, CDR3 was defined as the stretch from the second conserved V-encoded cysteine to the conserved J-encoded phenylalanine. The earlier analysis of roughly 590 of the donors excluded any sequence lacking an unambiguous match to a single V gene segment. In an earlier analysis of 587 of the donors, V segments were called functional above 56.7% productive rearrangements and were called segregating when the between-donor standard deviation exceeded 5%. To diagnose cytomegalovirus status from the catalog of TCR beta chain sequences, a statistical classification framework was built. In a later analysis, TCR nucleotide sequences were compared against IMGT/GENE-DB human TR gene sequences so that V and J genes could be assigned. A later analysis assigned CDR3 sequences and most-parsimonious VDJ recombination scenarios with the TCRdist pipeline. In a later analysis, each TCR beta chain was defined by its CDR3 amino acid sequence together with its V-gene family, and reads without a unique V-gene family were excluded. To address suspected cross-contamination and a sequencing artifact, a later analysis removed under 600 highly shared, low-generation-probability nucleotide sequences. A later analysis calculated a clonal expansion index for each public chain from normalized within-repertoire ranks of inferred template counts. In a later analysis, generation probabilities were computed with a VDJ recombination model fitted to out-of-frame rearrangements, and the resulting probabilities were checked against IGoR. In a later analysis, TCR-TCR, TCR-HLA and TCR-CMV co-occurrence was scored with hypergeometric tests, and a repertoire-size bias correction was applied to TCR pairs. False discovery rates were estimated in a later analysis by permuting HLA or CMV assignments 20 times. In a later analysis, co-occurring TCRs were grouped using DBSCAN, with TCRdist sequence similarity added in when clustering inside HLA-allele-positive subsets. Repertoires with fewer than 30,000 or more than 120,000 public chains, plus five repertoires with anomalous nucleotide sharing, were excluded from co-occurrence clustering. This immuneACCESS table, as held by TCRdb, lists in-frame sequences with V and J called but not all clones. Of the missing ones, under half trace to an unresolved V gene in checked studies; the others have no known cause. V and J calls and clone size are as listed in that table; D and trimming were resolved from the DNA. Across this sample there are some 130,000 clones, with roughly 89% seen only once. The top ten hold about 5% of the sample.

Sequenced sample: PBMCs. Rearrangement joined TRBV9 to TRBJ2-1, with 7 bases in between that match TRBD2. The TCR comes from a woman under 40 in good health and CMV-seronegative. The bases read TGTGCCAGCAGCGTATCGGGAGGACGCAATGAGCAGTTCTTC. Its protein product is CASSVSGGRNEQFF.